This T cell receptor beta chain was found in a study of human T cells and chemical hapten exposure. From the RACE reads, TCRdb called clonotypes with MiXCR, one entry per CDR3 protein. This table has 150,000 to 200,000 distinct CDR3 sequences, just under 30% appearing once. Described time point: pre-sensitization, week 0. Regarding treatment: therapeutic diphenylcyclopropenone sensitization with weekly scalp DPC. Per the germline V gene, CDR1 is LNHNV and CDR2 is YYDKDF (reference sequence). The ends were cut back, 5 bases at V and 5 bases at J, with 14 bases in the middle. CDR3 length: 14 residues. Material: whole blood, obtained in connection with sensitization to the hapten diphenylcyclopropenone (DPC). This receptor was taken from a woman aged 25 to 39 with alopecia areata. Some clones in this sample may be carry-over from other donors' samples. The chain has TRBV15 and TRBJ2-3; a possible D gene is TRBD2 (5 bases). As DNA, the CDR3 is TGTGCCACCAGCGAGTGGGAGTTACGAGATACGCAGTATTTT. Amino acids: CATSEWELRDTQYF.